A selection of T cell receptor beta chains follows, all from one sample in a study of OX40 agonist ivuxolimab in advanced cancers. Here immunoSEQ multiplex PCR was the method, and the copy in TCRdb shows in-frame clones only, minus some. The table includes 60,000 or so clones, approximately 89% detected once. Sequenced here: CD4+ or CD8+ T cells sorted from blood, sampled in a trial of the OX40 agonist ivuxolimab. The receptors here all came from an adult with an advanced solid tumor such as melanoma, head and neck, liver or kidney cancer. CDR3s include the opening cysteine and the closing phenylalanine or tryptophan. The order of the fields is V gene, J gene, D gene, clone size, CDR3 protein, CDR3 DNA. A D gene is named only where the DNA matches it firmly. Where a row states a size, it is once, few, many or the class of an expanded clone; other rows omit it.

>TRBV9|TRBJ2-7|-|-
CASSVDQGSYEQYF
TGTGCCAGCAGCGTAGATCAGGGTTCCTACGAGCAGTACTTC
>TRBV28|TRBJ2-2|-|-
CASSFAGSGGELFF
TGTGCCAGCAGTTTTGCGGGGTCCGGCGGGGAGCTGTTTTTT
>TRBV15|TRBJ2-1|-|-
CATSRDGSIYNEQFF
TGTGCCACCAGCAGAGACGGATCTATCTACAATGAGCAGTTCTTC
>TRBV9|TRBJ1-1|-|few
CASSVDEGEAFF
TGTGCCAGCAGCGTAGATGAAGGTGAAGCTTTCTTT
>TRBV2|TRBJ2-7|-|once
CASSDTFYEQYF
TGTGCCAGCAGCGACACCTTCTACGAGCAGTACTTC
>TRBV6-6|TRBJ2-7|TRBD1|-
CASSQGASYEQYF
TGTGCCAGCAGTCAGGGGGCATCCTACGAGCAGTACTTC
>TRBV27|TRBJ2-7|-|-
CASSQPGLPLYEQYF
TGTGCCAGCAGCCAACCAGGCTTACCCCTCTACGAGCAGTACTTC
>TRBV7-8|TRBJ2-1|TRBD2|-
CVLKRGNEQFF
TGTGTTCTTAAGCGGGGCAATGAGCAGTTCTTC
>TRBV7-9|TRBJ2-7|-|-
CASSPGSYEQYF
TGTGCCAGCAGCCCCGGAAGCTACGAGCAGTACTTC
>TRBV10-1|TRBJ2-2|-|-
CASSVGRDTGELFF
TGCGCCAGCAGTGTAGGGCGGGACACCGGGGAGCTGTTTTTT